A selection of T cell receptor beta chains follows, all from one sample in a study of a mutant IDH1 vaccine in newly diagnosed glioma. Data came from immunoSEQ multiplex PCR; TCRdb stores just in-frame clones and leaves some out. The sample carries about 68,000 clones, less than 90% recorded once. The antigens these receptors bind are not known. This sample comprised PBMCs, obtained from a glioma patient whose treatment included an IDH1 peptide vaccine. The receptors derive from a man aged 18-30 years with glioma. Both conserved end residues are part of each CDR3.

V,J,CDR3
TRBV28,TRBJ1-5,CASSLGQYNQPQHF
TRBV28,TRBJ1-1,CASSKATEGGNTEAFF
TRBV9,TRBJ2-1,CASSVVEVAGGSSYNEQFF
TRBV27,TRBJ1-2,CASRPGQESYGYTF
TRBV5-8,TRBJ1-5,CASSAGESSNQPQHF
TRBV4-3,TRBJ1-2,CASSRSNYGEGYTF
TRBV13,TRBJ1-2,CASRQTGRSGYTF
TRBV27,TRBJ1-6,CASSWGQGGSPLHF
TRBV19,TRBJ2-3,CASSLAGRTGTDTQYF
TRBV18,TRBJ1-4,CASSQDRKKLFF
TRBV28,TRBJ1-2,CASSFLGPTWGGYTF
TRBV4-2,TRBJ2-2,CASSQEGGYTGELFF
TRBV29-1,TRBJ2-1,CSVEGTSGGVAYNEQFF
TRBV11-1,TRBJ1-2,CASSLDRIYGYTF
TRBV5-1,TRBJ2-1,CASSLVPVPGTSGGNEQFF
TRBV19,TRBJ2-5,CASTPGQGAGETQYF
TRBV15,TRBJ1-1,CATSRDLLGSAEAFF
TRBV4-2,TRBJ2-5,CASSHRTGGTQYF
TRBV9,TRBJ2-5,CASTLSPRVSETQYF
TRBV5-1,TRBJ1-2,CASSLGQGNYGYTF
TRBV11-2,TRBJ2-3,CASSTGTRTDTQYF
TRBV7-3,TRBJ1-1,CASMDRRNTEAFF
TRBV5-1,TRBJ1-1,CASSLGVYTEAFF
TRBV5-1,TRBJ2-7,CASSLSLGGIDEQYF
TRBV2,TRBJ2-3,CASREGFSADTQYF
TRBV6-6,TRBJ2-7,CASSYGASSYEQYF
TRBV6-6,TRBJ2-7,CASRRLAGVYEQYF
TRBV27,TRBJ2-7,CASSLRASTTRSGEQYF
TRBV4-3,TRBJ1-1,CASSHRDFTEAFF
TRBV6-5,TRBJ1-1,CASLDRADTEAFF
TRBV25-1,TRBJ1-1,CASSLTGANTEAFF
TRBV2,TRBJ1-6,CASSEAGTEYNSPLHF
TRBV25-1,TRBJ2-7,CASSEVAGLAVYEQYF
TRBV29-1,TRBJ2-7,CSVGSSGIVYEQYF
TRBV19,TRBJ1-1,CASNDRGWSRDTEAFF
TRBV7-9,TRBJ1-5,CASSLYAGEGRQPQHF
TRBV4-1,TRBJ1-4,CASSQDKGLTNEKLFF
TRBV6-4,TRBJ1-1,CASSQTLNTEAFF
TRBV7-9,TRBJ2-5,CASSRGGSETQYF
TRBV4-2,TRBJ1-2,CASSQLTPGPGLGYTF
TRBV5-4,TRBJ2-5,CASSAPGQGEEETQYF
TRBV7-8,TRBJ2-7,CASSLNRGSYYEQYF
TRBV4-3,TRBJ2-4,CASSQVNWPGDIQYF
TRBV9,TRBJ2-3,CASSVNPGGPDTQYF
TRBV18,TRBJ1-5,CASSPNTGGAQPQHF
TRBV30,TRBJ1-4,CAWSVRGTGEKEKLFF
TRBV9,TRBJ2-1,CASSVMSSGTSYNEQFF
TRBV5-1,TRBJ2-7,CASSLDWSSYEQYF